These 32 T cell receptor beta chains came from one sample sequenced in a study of technical replicates of blood from a few donors. The method was immunoSEQ multiplex PCR; TCRdb's version includes in-frame clones alone and lacks a portion of them. The profile shows approximately 100,000 clones, approximately 95% of them singletons. Sequencing was done on a sample of T cells isolated from PBMCs. The receptors were gathered from a human donor in good health.

This clone was counted between two and nine times. The chain links TRBV13 to TRBJ1-1; D unclear. The length of the CDR3 is 13 residues. V was shortened by 2 bases and J by 1 base, with 5 bases between the two germline ends. Germline V gives CDR1 PRHDT, CDR2 FYEKMQ (reference sequence). In DNA, the CDR3 is TGTGCCAGCAGCTTAAGACAGAACACTGAAGCTTTCTTT. Its protein product is CASSLRQNTEAFF.

The V and J genes are TRBV19 and TRBJ1-1, with 7 bases aligning to TRBD1. V lost 3 bases to trimming and J lost 0 bases; unmatched junction nucleotides: 4. This CDR3 contains 15 residues. In germline, CDR1 is LNHDA, CDR2 SQIVND (reference sequence). In nucleotides, the CDR3 is TGTGCCAGTAGTATCTCGGGACAGATGAACACTGAAGCTTTCTTT. Amino acids: CASSISGQMNTEAFF.

V gene TRBV10-2 combines with J gene TRBJ2-3; D is possibly TRBD2 (6 bases). CDR3 length equals 16 residues. CDR1 WSHSY and CDR2 SAAADI come from the germline V gene. Deletions cut 3 bases from V and 5 bases from J, with 18 bases between. CDR3 in amino acids: CASSDLTSQARDTQYF. CDR3 DNA: TGCGCCAGCAGTGACCTGACTAGTCAGGCTCGAGATACGCAGTATTTT.

This clone was detected only once. V and J are TRBV7-8 and TRBJ2-7, with TRBD2 matching over 10 bases. Germline-derived CDR1 and CDR2 are SGHVS and FQNEAQ. The CDR3 covers 17 residues. J lost 1 base, V lost 3 bases, and 9 bases had no gene match. The CDR3 sequence is CASSFRSGGASSYEQYF. CDR3 in DNA: TGTGCCAGCAGCTTTAGGAGCGGGGGGGCTAGTTCCTACGAGCAGTACTTC.

The chain links TRBV5-1 to TRBJ1-1, with D possibly TRBD1 on 6 matching bases. The V gene lost 1 base and the J gene lost 4 bases, with 11 bases spanning the gap. There are 14 residues in the CDR3. Germline V gives CDR1 SGHRS, CDR2 YFSETQ. CDR3 sequence: CASSLTEQGTEAFF. DNA of the CDR3: TGCGCCAGCAGCTTGACCGAACAGGGCACTGAAGCTTTCTTT.

The chain is built from TRBV7-9 and TRBJ2-5; 8 bases line up with TRBD1. This CDR3 contains 14 residues. With V trimmed by 5 bases and J by 5 bases, 7 bases remained unmatched. The germline V gene has CDR1 SEHNR and CDR2 FQNEAQ (reference sequence). The CDR3 protein is CASSQGTGGETQYF. CDR3 coding DNA: TGTGCCAGCAGCCAGGGGACAGGCGGGGAGACCCAGTACTTC. Using reference TRBV7-9 and TRBJ2-5 for the parts outside the CDR3, the full variable domain is DTGVSQNPRHKITKRGQNVTFRCDPISEHNRLYWYRQTLGQGPEFLTYFQNEAQLEKSRLLSDRFSAERPKGSFSTLEIQRTEQGDSAMYLCASSQGTGGETQYFGPGTRLLVL.

V gene TRBV6-5 combines with J gene TRBJ1-2, with TRBD1 identical over 8 bases. Germline trimming cut 8 bases from V and 3 bases from J; bases unmatched to any gene: 8. Looked up from germline, CDR1 is MNHEY and CDR2 is SVGAGI. The CDR3 length is 14 residues. The CDR3 DNA follows: TGTGCCAGCGGAAACAGGGGGAGAGACTATGGCTACACCTTC. Protein: CASGNRGRDYGYTF.

The gene calls are TRBV6-4 and TRBJ1-1, with TRBD1 as a possible D gene (5 bases). Trimming took off 6 bases at V and 0 bases at J, with 11 bases between the two ends. This CDR3 is built from 14 residues. Per the germline V gene, CDR1 is MRHNA and CDR2 is SNTAGT. The chain's CDR3 is CASRPEGMNTEAFF. The CDR3 nucleotides are TGTGCCAGCAGGCCGGAGGGGATGAACACTGAAGCTTTCTTT.

The CDR3 DNA reads as TGTGCCAGCAGTTCCTTGACAGGGTTTAGCAATCAGCCCCAGCATTTT. Translating gives CASSSLTGFSNQPQHF. This chain uses TRBV27 with TRBJ1-5; 7 bases map to TRBD1. The ends lost 4 bases at V and 0 bases at J; junction bases unmatched: 6. The CDR3 sequence is 16 residues long. The germline V gene encodes CDR1 MNHEY and CDR2 SMNVEV (reference sequence).

The DNA of the CDR3 is TGTGCCAGCAGCCAAGGACAGTTGAATGAAAAACTGTTTTTT. This gives the protein CASSQGQLNEKLFF. The rearrangement joins TRBV4-2 to TRBJ1-4, with TRBD1 as a possible D gene (5 bases). V was clipped by 1 base and J by 5 bases, with 8 bases between them. The CDR3 totals 14 residues. In germline, CDR1 is LGHNA, CDR2 YNFKEQ.

The chain is built from TRBV30 and TRBJ1-2; no clear D gene. Trimming shortened V by 5 bases and J by 5 bases, and 9 bases separated the two germline ends. This CDR3 is 11 amino acids long. Germline loops: CDR1 GTSNPN, CDR2 SVGIG (reference sequence). Here the CDR3 reads CAWAGSYGYTF. DNA of the CDR3: TGTGCCTGGGCGGGATCATATGGCTACACCTTC.

CDR3: CASSGPTGTPSYNEQFF. The CDR3 bases are TGTGCCAGCAGCGGCCCCACCGGGACTCCCTCCTACAATGAGCAGTTCTTC. J is TRBJ2-1 and V is TRBV9; D is possibly TRBD2 (6 bases). The CDR3 is 17 amino acids. The germline gives CDR1 SGDLS, CDR2 YYNGEE. Trimming removed 3 bases at V and 0 bases at J, with 16 bases between.

The V call is TRBV10-3, the J call TRBJ2-5; 7 positions agree with TRBD1. Germline CDR1 is ENHRY and CDR2 is SYGVKD. The ends lost 0 bases at V and 2 bases at J; junction bases unmatched: 3. This CDR3 is 15 amino acids long. The CDR3 DNA sequence: TGTGCCATCAGTGAGTCCAGGGGGACACAAGAGACCCAGTACTTC. Translation gives CAISESRGTQETQYF.

This clone was picked up one time. The V and J genes are TRBV2 and TRBJ2-3; weak D call: TRBD2 (6 bases). Trimming stripped 6 bases from V and 2 bases from J, with 15 bases between. This CDR3 spans 15 amino acids. Per germline, CDR1 SNHLY and CDR2 FYNNEI. CDR3 coding DNA: TGTGCCAGCAGAGCCCGCGGGGTACTCACAGATACGCAGTATTTT. Its protein product is CASRARGVLTDTQYF.

The rearrangement joins TRBV7-2 to TRBJ2-1; D may be TRBD2 (6 bases). The CDR3 sequence is 16 residues long. In germline, CDR1 is SGHTA, CDR2 FQGNSA. V lost 2 bases to trimming and J lost 6 bases, with 17 bases between them. Here the CDR3 DNA reads TGTGCCAGCAGCTTATTACCCGGTGTGGGAGGCAATGAGCAGTTCTTC. Amino acid sequence: CASSLLPGVGGNEQFF.

The chain uses TRBV30 and TRBJ1-2; maybe TRBD1 (6 bases). The CDR3 is 12 residues long. The V gene's germline CDR1 is GTSNPN and CDR2 SVGIG (reference sequence). V gave up 3 bases and J gave up 8 bases, with 13 bases separating them. The CDR3 loop is CAWSEQGVGYTF. In DNA, the CDR3 is TGTGCCTGGAGCGAACAGGGCGTAGGCTACACCTTC.

The chain joins TRBV4-1 to TRBJ2-1; 7 positions agree with TRBD2. The germline gives CDR1 MGHRA, CDR2 YSYEKL. The CDR3 covers 16 residues. V shed 7 bases, J shed 7 bases, and the junction held 16 bases outside the gene matches. The CDR3 sequence: CASTSIPGLFSNEQFF. The CDR3 nucleotides are TGCGCCAGCACCTCAATACCGGGACTATTCTCGAATGAGCAGTTCTTC.

The chain carries TRBV27 and TRBJ1-2, with D possibly matching TRBD1 (6 bases). This CDR3 region has 14 residues. Between the trimmed V and J ends, which lost 3 bases and 3 bases, there was a span of 11 bases. The germline V gene has CDR1 MNHEY and CDR2 SMNVEV (reference sequence). CDR3: CASSFSPGDYGYTF. The DNA of the CDR3 is TGTGCCAGCAGTTTTTCGCCAGGGGACTATGGCTACACCTTC.

The gene calls are TRBV6-5 and TRBJ1-5; D possibly corresponds to TRBD1 (6 bases). Per germline, CDR1 MNHEY and CDR2 SVGAGI. CDR3 length equals 14 residues. V was cut by 6 bases and J by 5 bases, with 14 bases left in between. The CDR3 loop is CASSPDRRHQPQHF. The CDR3 nucleotides read TGTGCCAGCAGCCCCGACAGGAGGCATCAGCCCCAGCATTTT.

The gene calls are TRBV2 and TRBJ1-1, with 8 bases fitting TRBD1. This CDR3 contains 14 residues. Trimming at V came to 4 bases and at J to 5 bases, leaving 6 bases not matched to a gene. Per germline, CDR1 SNHLY and CDR2 FYNNEI. The DNA of the CDR3 is TGTGCCAGCAGTGTCCAGGGGGCGTTGACTGAAGCTTTCTTT. Translated: CASSVQGALTEAFF.

J is TRBJ1-2 and V is TRBV5-1; D remains ambiguous. In germline, CDR1 is SGHRS, CDR2 YFSETQ. The CDR3 totals 16 residues. Trimming pared 2 bases from V and 4 bases from J, leaving 18 bases between. The CDR3 spells CASSFGGSLRPYGYTF. In nucleotides, the CDR3 is TGCGCCAGCAGCTTTGGAGGGTCTTTAAGGCCCTATGGCTACACCTTC. The full variable domain, rest sourced from reference TRBV5-1 and TRBJ1-2, is KAGVTQTPRYLIKTRGQQVTLSCSPISGHRSVSWYQQTPGQGLQFLFEYFSETQRNKGNFPGRFSGRQFSNSRSEMNVSTLELGDSALYLCASSFGGSLRPYGYTFGSGTRLTVV.

The genes are TRBV7-9 and TRBJ2-3; D might be TRBD2 (6 bases). This CDR3 has 16 amino acids. Germline V gene sequence: CDR1 SEHNR, CDR2 FQNEAQ (reference sequence). The ends were cut back, 5 bases at V and 6 bases at J, with 21 bases in the middle. CDR3 coding DNA: TGTGCCAGCAGCCCCCTCCTCGGGGGTCCCCCCGATACGCAGTATTTT. This encodes CASSPLLGGPPDTQYF.

The rearrangement links TRBV27 to TRBJ2-1, with D tentatively TRBD2 (6 bases). The CDR3 is 15 amino acids. Trimming shortened V by 3 bases and J by 4 bases, and 13 bases separated the two germline ends. Germline-derived CDR1 and CDR2 are MNHEY and SMNVEV (reference sequence). The CDR3 DNA reads as TGTGCCAGCAGTTTTGAATGGAGCGGGTACAATGAGCAGTTCTTC. Its protein is CASSFEWSGYNEQFF.

The CDR3 coding sequence is TGTGCCAGTACCTTCGGGGTAGCGGGTATTAATGAGCAGTTCTTC. Translating it yields CASTFGVAGINEQFF. V and J are TRBV19 and TRBJ2-1; TRBD2 aligns across 7 bases. Germline CDR1 is LNHDA and CDR2 is SQIVND (reference sequence). The length of the CDR3 is 15 residues. With V trimmed by 7 bases and J by 7 bases, 13 bases remained unmatched.

The chain has TRBV2 and TRBJ2-3, with D tentatively TRBD1 (5 bases). Per germline, CDR1 SNHLY and CDR2 FYNNEI. Trimming removed 6 bases at V and 2 bases at J, with 12 bases between. The CDR3 spans 14 residues. DNA for the CDR3: TGTGCCAGCAGGGACAACCCATCCACAGATACGCAGTATTTT. Translating gives CASRDNPSTDTQYF.

This clone is a singleton in its sample. V and J are TRBV4-1 and TRBJ1-4; maybe TRBD1 (6 bases). The CDR3 runs to 15 residues. Germline-derived CDR1 and CDR2 are MGHRA and YSYEKL. The ends were cut back, 1 base at V and 9 bases at J, with 15 bases in the middle. CDR3 sequence: CASSQVRTGNQKLFF. CDR3 bases: TGCGCCAGCAGCCAAGTCCGAACAGGGAATCAAAAACTGTTTTTT.

The chain links TRBV5-1 to TRBJ2-7, with 7 bases lining up with TRBD2. The CDR3 loop spans 14 amino acids. Per the germline V gene, CDR1 is SGHRS and CDR2 is YFSETQ. V was clipped by 2 bases and J by 4 bases; unmatched bases: 6. The CDR3 DNA reads as TGCGCCAGCAGCTTAGGCGGGAGTATATACGAGCAGTACTTC. Its protein product is CASSLGGSIYEQYF. Combining the CDR3 with reference TRBV5-1 and TRBJ2-7 gives the whole variable domain KAGVTQTPRYLIKTRGQQVTLSCSPISGHRSVSWYQQTPGQGLQFLFEYFSETQRNKGNFPGRFSGRQFSNSRSEMNVSTLELGDSALYLCASSLGGSIYEQYFGPGTRLTVT.

This clone was seen only once. The chain recombines TRBV6-1 with TRBJ2-7, with D unclear. The CDR3 consists of 14 residues. The germline CDR1 and CDR2 sequences are MNHNS and SASEGT. The ends were cut back, 2 bases at V and 3 bases at J, with 11 bases in the middle. CDR3 in amino acids: CASSELPGIYEQYF. The CDR3 DNA follows: TGTGCCAGCAGTGAATTACCAGGTATCTACGAGCAGTACTTC.

The chain carries TRBV28 and TRBJ1-5, with a possible D match to TRBD1 (6 bases). Trimming removed 8 bases from V and 4 bases from J, with 12 bases in between. Germline assignment: CDR1 MDHEN and CDR2 SYDVKM. The CDR3 spans 13 residues. The CDR3 loop reads CASRDTMNQPQHF. The CDR3 coding sequence is TGTGCCAGCCGGGACACAATGAATCAGCCCCAGCATTTT.

The chain uses TRBV19 and TRBJ1-5; D is unclear. Trimming left V 5 bases short and J 0 bases short, with 14 bases between. The CDR3 runs to 16 residues. Germline-derived CDR1 and CDR2 are LNHDA and SQIVND (reference sequence). This CDR3 is CASSFRRKYSNQPQHF. The CDR3, as DNA: TGTGCCAGTAGTTTCCGGAGAAAGTATAGCAATCAGCCCCAGCATTTT.

This clone was counted a single time. The chain has TRBV12-5 and TRBJ1-2; no firm D call. The V end lost 1 base, the J end lost 1 base, and 10 bases lay between the germline ends. The CDR3 spans 15 residues. Germline-derived CDR1 and CDR2 are LGHNT and FRNRAP. As DNA, the CDR3 is TGTGCTAGTGGTTTGGGGCAGGAACTTAACTATGGCTACACCTTC. This codes for CASGLGQELNYGYTF.

The J gene is TRBJ2-3, the V gene TRBV7-3; 16 positions match TRBD2. Germline assignment: CDR1 SGHTA and CDR2 FQGTGA. V lost 4 bases, J lost 2 bases, and 12 bases stayed unmatched. The CDR3 is 20 residues long. This CDR3 reads CASSYYSSGTSGGVTDTQYF. The CDR3 region has the DNA TGTGCCAGCAGCTATTATTCCTCCGGGACTAGCGGGGGGGTCACAGATACGCAGTATTTT.